The text below deals with one T cell receptor beta chain. The target antigen is unknown. The junction departs from the called germline gene at one end, perhaps through a read error. Before being chosen for sequencing, patients had shown CD8+CD57+ cell expansion by flow cytometry. Severe acquired aplastic anemia was present in all patients. By the time of blood sampling, patients had still received no therapy. These data originate in a study of CD8+CD57+ T cells in acquired aplastic anemia. Looking at the study overall: Sorted CD4+ plus CD8+ cells gave DNA averaging approximately 3.2 ug.

Germline values: CDR1 SGDLS, CDR2 YYNGEE. The CDR3 has 13 residues. The use of genomic DNA as template underpinned the TCR beta VDJ and CDR3 profiling. TCRdb independently ran MiXCR on the reads; one entry per CDR3 protein. The data show approximately 260,000 distinct CDR3 sequences, roughly 80% seen once. Overall study findings and caveats: Shared by patients and controls, approximately 28 CD8+ CDR3s were abundant in patients.

The chain is built from TRBV9 and TRBJ2-3, with 7 bases lining up with TRBD1. This receptor was taken from a human donor with aplastic anemia. The sequencing sample was made of sorted CD4+, CD8+, or CD8+CD57+ T cells (not recorded which) from PBMCs. CDR3 protein: CASSEGGRSDTQF. The CDR3 DNA reads TGTGCCAGCAGCGAAGGGGGCAGATCAGATACGCAGTTT.